Listed below are T cell receptor beta chains from one sample, sequenced in a study of cytomegalovirus exposure and HLA in healthy donors. Profiled with immunoSEQ multiplex PCR; TCRdb holds only in-frame clones, not every one. The data contain 95,000 to 150,000 clones, 75% to 90% of them singletons. Material for sequencing was PBMCs. All receptors come from a man in his forties in good health and CMV-seronegative. Each CDR3 is given with its conserved first and last residue. A D gene is named only where the DNA matches it firmly. For some rows the clone size is stated as once, few or many, or as a class when expanded; others skip it.

D gene,clone size,J gene,V gene,CDR3 protein,CDR3 DNA
NA,NA,TRBJ2-3,TRBV9,CASSVVSGTDTQYF,TGTGCCAGCAGCGTAGTTTCGGGTACAGATACGCAGTATTTT
NA,NA,TRBJ1-3,TRBV19,CASSYRGGAVNTIYF,TGTGCCAGTAGTTATCGTGGGGGCGCGGTAAACACCATATATTTT
TRBD2,NA,TRBJ2-5,TRBV18,CASSRTSGIQETQYF,TGTGCCAGCTCACGGACTAGCGGGATCCAAGAGACCCAGTACTTC
NA,once,TRBJ1-4,TRBV20-1,CSALENEKLFF,TGCAGTGCTCTTGAGAATGAAAAACTGTTTTTT
NA,NA,TRBJ1-4,TRBV4-2,CASSRGQPGQQEKLFF,TGTGCCAGCAGCCGAGGTCAACCGGGACAACAGGAAAAACTGTTTTTT
TRBD2,NA,TRBJ2-4,TRBV28,CASNPTSGRHDIQYF,TGTGCCAGCAACCCGACTAGCGGGAGGCATGACATTCAGTACTTC
TRBD2,NA,TRBJ2-7,TRBV5-1,CASSLVWGGAYEQYF,TGCGCCAGCAGCTTGGTATGGGGGGGGGCCTACGAGCAGTACTTC
TRBD1,NA,TRBJ2-7,TRBV6-5,CASSQGTGQFYEQYF,TGTGCCAGCAGTCAGGGGACAGGCCAATTCTACGAGCAGTACTTC
TRBD2,NA,TRBJ2-5,TRBV5-6,CASSFQTSGRETQYF,TGTGCCAGCAGCTTCCAGACTAGCGGGAGGGAGACCCAGTACTTC
NA,few,TRBJ1-3,TRBV9,CASSVGAPTTGNTIYF,TGTGCCAGCAGCGTAGGCGCGCCTACCACTGGAAACACCATATATTTT
TRBD1,NA,TRBJ2-5,TRBV15,CATSRERQGNSQTQYF,TGTGCCACCAGCAGAGAGAGACAGGGGAATTCACAGACCCAGTACTTC
TRBD2,NA,TRBJ2-5,TRBV5-1,CASSPSGTSGQETQYF,TGCGCCAGCAGCCCCTCCGGGACTAGCGGCCAAGAGACCCAGTACTTC
NA,NA,TRBJ1-2,TRBV6-5,CASRPSGANYGYTF,TGTGCCAGCAGGCCCTCCGGAGCTAACTATGGCTACACCTTC
NA,few,TRBJ1-2,TRBV28,CASSSGTLYGGYTF,TGTGCCAGCAGTTCAGGTACCCTCTATGGAGGCTACACCTTC
NA,few,TRBJ2-1,TRBV14,CASSQAGAGGNEQFF,TGTGCCAGCAGCCAAGCGGGGGCAGGGGGCAATGAGCAGTTCTTC
NA,NA,TRBJ2-4,TRBV6-5,CASSRQDQWVQYF,TGTGCCAGCAGCAGACAGGACCAGTGGGTTCAGTACTTC
NA,NA,TRBJ1-5,TRBV30,CAWSIAQKTVPQHF,TGTGCCTGGAGTATTGCCCAAAAGACAGTGCCCCAGCATTTT
NA,NA,TRBJ2-7,TRBV5-4,CASSLGGLTYEQYF,TGTGCCAGCAGCTTGGGGGGACTTACTTACGAGCAGTACTTC
NA,NA,TRBJ2-7,TRBV6-5,CASSPDRYSYEQYF,TGTGCCAGCAGCCCAGACAGGTACTCCTACGAGCAGTACTTC
NA,NA,TRBJ1-1,TRBV4-2,CASTSGLGSDTEAFF,TGTGCCAGCACCTCCGGACTGGGTTCGGACACTGAAGCTTTCTTT
TRBD1,NA,TRBJ1-4,TRBV10-3,CAISSGGGEKLFF,TGTGCCATCAGTTCAGGGGGAGGAGAAAAACTGTTTTTT
NA,NA,TRBJ1-1,TRBV6-5,CASSSSFLDTEAFF,TGTGCCAGCAGTTCGTCTTTCCTCGACACTGAAGCTTTCTTT
TRBD1,NA,TRBJ2-2,TRBV5-6,CASRYQGQGASGELFF,TGTGCCAGCCGCTACCAAGGACAGGGGGCTTCCGGGGAGCTGTTTTTT
NA,NA,TRBJ1-2,TRBV6-5,CASGAASGGVNTF,TGTGCCAGCGGCGCAGCCAGCGGAGGAGTGAACACCTTC
TRBD1,once,TRBJ2-6,TRBV4-3,CASSRYRGQLSGANVLTF,TGCGCCAGCAGCCGATACAGGGGGCAGCTCTCTGGGGCCAACGTCCTGACTTTC
TRBD1,NA,TRBJ2-3,TRBV10-1,CASSTGQGGTDTQYF,TGCGCCAGCAGTACCGGACAGGGGGGCACAGATACGCAGTATTTT
NA,few,TRBJ1-2,TRBV15,CATSRGDRRNYGYTF,TGTGCCACCAGCAGAGGCGACAGGAGAAACTATGGCTACACCTTC
TRBD2,NA,TRBJ2-7,TRBV5-5,CASSLVAGEYEQYF,TGTGCCAGCAGCTTGGTAGCGGGAGAATACGAGCAGTACTTC
TRBD2,NA,TRBJ2-1,TRBV4-2,CASSQDYNLAGVEQFF,TGTGCCAGCAGCCAAGATTATAACCTAGCGGGAGTGGAGCAGTTCTTC
TRBD2,NA,TRBJ2-3,TRBV9,CASSASGTRTDTQYF,TGTGCCAGCAGCGCATCCGGGACTAGAACAGATACGCAGTATTTT
NA,NA,TRBJ2-1,TRBV5-1,CASSRTGILDNEQFF,TGCGCCAGCAGCCGTACAGGGATCCTTGACAATGAGCAGTTCTTC
NA,few,TRBJ1-3,TRBV4-3,CASSQGSGSGNTIYF,TGCGCCAGCAGCCAAGGATCCGGGTCTGGAAACACCATATATTTT
TRBD2,NA,TRBJ2-3,TRBV7-9,CASSQSGGTDTQYF,TGTGCCAGCAGCCAAAGCGGGGGCACAGATACGCAGTATTTT
NA,NA,TRBJ2-3,TRBV7-3,CASSPGNTDTQYF,TGTGCCAGCAGCCCTGGCAACACAGATACGCAGTATTTT
NA,few,TRBJ1-2,TRBV15,CATSRAAGDGYTF,TGTGCCACCAGCAGAGCCGCCGGGGATGGCTACACCTTC
TRBD2,NA,TRBJ2-2,TRBV18,CASSPFGLAESLFF,TGTGCCAGCTCACCATTTGGACTAGCGGAAAGTCTGTTTTTT
NA,NA,TRBJ1-1,TRBV5-1,CASSNREGNTEAFF,TGCGCCAGCAGCAACAGGGAGGGGAACACTGAAGCTTTCTTT
NA,few,TRBJ2-5,TRBV19,CASSNQEGTQTQYF,TGTGCCAGTAGTAACCAAGAGGGCACACAGACCCAGTACTTC
NA,NA,TRBJ1-1,TRBV20-1,CSARDYTKAFF,TGCAGTGCTAGAGATTACACTAAAGCTTTCTTT
TRBD1,NA,TRBJ1-2,TRBV7-2,CASSPGTVHYGYTF,TGTGCCAGCAGCCCAGGGACAGTGCACTATGGCTACACCTTC
TRBD2,NA,TRBJ2-3,TRBV18,CASSPGTRTDTQYF,TGTGCCAGCTCACCAGGGACTAGAACAGATACGCAGTATTTT